The 31 T cell receptor beta chains presented below share a single source sample, sequenced in a study of blood T cells in healthy people across ages (dated by TCRdb to the mid-2010s). Preparation of the library involved 5' RACE. Sequencing was performed on an Illumina HiSeq 2500. A second PCR of about 6 to 12 cycles was performed with a sample-barcoded 5' primer and a J-beta primer mix. In-frame beta chains were kept once TCRdb had trimmed the public reads at Q25 with fastp and called clones with MiXCR. Identical CDR3 proteins give one entry, which carries the most common genes and DNA. The sample profile shows around 1.5 million distinct CDR3 sequences; 59% of them were found once. In total, the top ten clones hold over 5.5% of the sample. Sequencing was done on a sample of blood. The receptors were sampled from a man between 18 and 35 years old in good health.

The rearrangement links TRBV20-1 to TRBJ2-1; 13 positions match TRBD2. Germline-derived CDR1 and CDR2 are DFQATT and SNEGSKA (reference sequence). The trim removed 8 bases at V and 7 bases at J, leaving 14 bases unmatched. This CDR3 contains 16 residues. Here the CDR3 reads CSSSLLAGGLGNEQFF. CDR3 sequence (DNA): TGCAGTTCCTCCTTACTAGCGGGAGGGCTGGGGAATGAGCAGTTCTTC.

This clonotype was observed a few times. The chain carries TRBV28 and TRBJ2-5; 7 bases match TRBD2. The germline V gene has CDR1 MDHEN and CDR2 SYDVKM. This CDR3 comprises 15 residues. With V trimmed by 5 bases and J by 5 bases, 11 bases remained unmatched. In DNA, the CDR3 is TGTGCCAGCAGTAAACTAGCGCCTGGGGGGGAGACCCAGTACTTC. Amino acids: CASSKLAPGGETQYF.

This chain uses TRBV5-1 with TRBJ2-4; TRBD1 agrees at 11 bases. The DNA end is a closer match to TRBJ2-7, so the J assignment may be wrong. Germline V gene lookup returns CDR1 SGHRS and CDR2 YFSETQ. This CDR3 has 14 residues. CDR3 in DNA: TGCGCCAGCCAATCGGGGACAGGGGGGAACGAGCAGTACTTC. It yields the protein CASQSGTGGNEQYF.

The chain uses TRBV20-1 and TRBJ2-1; the match to TRBD2 covers 9 bases. CDR3 length equals 20 residues. Per the germline V gene, CDR1 is DFQATT and CDR2 is SNEGSKA (reference sequence). V dropped 2 bases and J dropped 0; count of bases not matched to a gene: 17. The CDR3 coding sequence is TGCAGTGCTAGACGGTCCGGGGGTCTAGCGGGGTCATACTCCTACAATGAGCAGTTCTTC. Encoded protein: CSARRSGGLAGSYSYNEQFF.

V and J are TRBV5-1 and TRBJ2-1, with D unresolved. CDR3 size: 15 residues. Looked up from germline, CDR1 is SGHRS and CDR2 is YFSETQ. V was pared by 4 bases and J by 5 bases, with 16 bases between. The DNA of the CDR3 is TGCGCCAGCAGCCAGCAAGGAGAACTAAACAATGAGCAGTTCTTC. It translates to CASSQQGELNNEQFF. Drawing the rest from reference TRBV5-1 and TRBJ2-1, the complete variable domain is KAGVTQTPRYLIKTRGQQVTLSCSPISGHRSVSWYQQTPGQGLQFLFEYFSETQRNKGNFPGRFSGRQFSNSRSEMNVSTLELGDSALYLCASSQQGELNNEQFFGPGTRLTVL.

This clonotype was observed a handful of times. This chain joins TRBV6-5 and TRBJ2-1; tentative D call: TRBD2 (6 bases). The V gene's germline CDR1 is MNHEY and CDR2 SVGAGI. Trimming cost V 6 bases and J 9 bases, with 24 bases left between them. The CDR3 is 16 residues long. The CDR3 coding sequence is TGTGCCAGCAGGGTAATCAGGGCCCCTAGCGTGGGTGAGCAGTTCTTC. As protein: CASRVIRAPSVGEQFF.

This rearrangement joins TRBV25-1 to TRBJ2-1; 11 nucleotides agree with TRBD2. Germline V CDR1 and CDR2: MGHDK, SYGVNS. J lost 2 bases, V lost 1 base, and 4 bases had no gene match. The CDR3 is 17 residues long. The chain's CDR3 is CASSEWGTSGPYNEQFF. In DNA form, the CDR3 reads TGTGCCAGCAGTGAATGGGGGACTAGCGGACCCTACAATGAGCAGTTCTTC. Based on the CDR3 plus reference TRBV25-1 and TRBJ2-1, the full variable domain is EADIYQTPRYLVIGTGKKITLECSQTMGHDKMYWYQQDPGMELHLIHYSYGVNSTEKGDLSSESTVSRIRTEHFPLTLESARPSHTSQYLCASSEWGTSGPYNEQFFGPGTRLTVL.

As regards this clonotype: The junction departs from germline at one end; a sequencing error may be responsible. The chain links TRBV4-2 to TRBJ1-2; no definite D call. The CDR3 has 12 amino acids. Germline V gene data show CDR1 as LGHNA and CDR2 as YNFKEQ. In DNA, the CDR3 is TGTGTCAGCACTACACCTAACTATGGCTACACCTTC. This sequence encodes CVSTTPNYGYTF.

The chain employs TRBV20-1 and TRBJ2-7, with D possibly TRBD2 on 5 matching bases. CDR1 and CDR2 from the germline V gene are DFQATT and SNEGSKA (reference sequence). The CDR3 totals 13 residues. Trimming took off 3 bases at V and 4 bases at J, with 13 bases between the two ends. The CDR3 nucleotides read TGCAGTGCTAGGGCTAGCTTCAGTTACGAGCAGTACTTC. Translated: CSARASFSYEQYF.

This CDR3 reads CARRTQTGEQFF. CDR3 coding DNA: TGTGCCAGACGGACGCAGACAGGGGAGCAGTTCTTC. This chain connects TRBV2 to TRBJ2-1; 7 bases are shared with TRBD1. Germline V gene sequence: CDR1 SNHLY, CDR2 FYNNEI. After removal of 9 bases from V and 10 bases from J, the junction contained 9 bases not matched to a gene. The CDR3 covers 12 residues.

V gene TRBV5-5 combines with J gene TRBJ2-3, with 7 bases aligning to TRBD2. The CDR3 consists of 15 residues. Germline CDR1 SGHKS, CDR2 YYEKEE (reference sequence). The junction had 7 bases not matched to a gene; V was cut back by 0 bases and J by 6 bases. CDR3 DNA: TGTGCCAGCAGCTTGGTTGCGGGAGTATTTGATACGCAGTATTTT. It codes for CASSLVAGVFDTQYF.

This rearrangement joins TRBV20-1 to TRBJ1-5; D is uncertain. In germline, CDR1 is DFQATT, CDR2 SNEGSKA (reference sequence). The germline V and J ends were trimmed by 0 bases and 1 base, with 7 bases remaining between them. The CDR3 is made up of 14 amino acids. The CDR3 spells CSAREASSNQPQHF. The DNA of the CDR3 is TGCAGTGCTAGAGAGGCCTCGAGCAATCAGCCCCAGCATTTT.

This chain uses TRBV7-2 with TRBJ1-6; no clear D. The CDR3 runs 16 residues. Deletions cut 1 base from V and 6 bases from J, with 13 bases between. Germline V CDR1 and CDR2: SGHTA, FQGNSA. The CDR3, as DNA: TGTGCCAGCAGCTTAGTTGTGCGGGGAGGTAATTCACCCCTCCACTTT. This encodes CASSLVVRGGNSPLHF.

This clonotype was counted between two and nine times. This sequence joins TRBV27 and TRBJ2-7; D possibly corresponds to TRBD2 (5 bases). The CDR3 is made up of 13 amino acids. The germline gives CDR1 MNHEY, CDR2 SMNVEV (reference sequence). V lost 5 bases and J lost 3, with 11 bases in between. The CDR3 spells CASSPGIYYEQYF. In nucleotides, the CDR3 is TGTGCCAGCAGTCCCGGGATTTACTACGAGCAGTACTTC.

The chain uses TRBV6-2 or TRBV6-3 and TRBJ2-3, with 8 bases aligning to TRBD2. J lost 0 bases, V lost 2 bases, and 16 bases had no gene match. There are 20 residues in the CDR3. Germline CDR1 MNHEY, CDR2 SVGEGT. This chain's CDR3 is CASSYKASGLRLPSTDTQYF. CDR3 DNA sequence: TGTGCCAGCAGTTACAAGGCTAGCGGGTTACGTCTCCCTAGCACAGATACGCAGTATTTT.

The chain has TRBV20-1 and TRBJ1-2, with D perhaps matching TRBD1 (5 bases). Per germline, CDR1 DFQATT and CDR2 SNEGSKA (reference sequence). This CDR3 has 11 residues. V shed 3 bases and J shed 5 bases, with 7 bases lying between them. In DNA, the CDR3 is TGCAGTGCTAGCGCAGGGTATGGCTACACCTTC. It is translated as CSASAGYGYTF.

The J gene is TRBJ2-3, the V gene TRBV20-1, with D maybe TRBD2 (5 bases). From germline, CDR1 is DFQATT and CDR2 SNEGSKA (reference sequence). The CDR3 is 17 residues long. Trimming shortened V by 0 bases and J by 4 bases, and 20 bases separated the two germline ends. CDR3 DNA sequence: TGCAGTGCTAGAGATCCGGACTTTCTCACAGAGGCAGATACGCAGTATTTT. Translated, it gives CSARDPDFLTEADTQYF.

This clonotype came up a few times. This chain connects TRBV10-3 to TRBJ2-4, with D possibly matching TRBD2 (5 bases). This CDR3 contains 12 residues. Germline values: CDR1 ENHRY, CDR2 SYGVKD. V was cut by 0 bases and J by 8 bases, with 5 bases left in between. CDR3 sequence reads: CAISESGDIQYF. CDR3 bases: TGTGCCATCAGTGAGTCGGGAGACATTCAGTACTTC.

The V call is TRBV4-1, the J call TRBJ2-3; D may be TRBD1 (5 bases). In germline, CDR1 is MGHRA, CDR2 YSYEKL. CDR3 length equals 16 residues. Trimming pared 1 base from V and 0 bases from J, leaving 11 bases between. The CDR3 nucleotides are TGCGCCAGCAGCCAAGGTATCTGGACAAGCACAGATACGCAGTATTTT. Amino acids: CASSQGIWTSTDTQYF.

The gene calls are TRBV4-3 and TRBJ2-1; D might be TRBD1 or TRBD2, each matching 6 bases. The V gene lost 5 bases and the J gene lost 0 bases, with 23 bases spanning the gap. The CDR3 totals 19 residues. In germline, CDR1 is LGHNA, CDR2 YSLEER. The DNA for the CDR3 is TGCGCCAGCAGCAAGAGGGGGTCGGGGCTAGCGTCCTCCTACAATGAGCAGTTCTTC. It encodes CASSKRGSGLASSYNEQFF.

The chain has TRBV6-6 and TRBJ2-4; 11 bases align to TRBD2. The end of the DNA fits TRBJ2-7 better, so the J call may be wrong. Germline assignment: CDR1 MNHNY and CDR2 SVGAGI (reference sequence). The CDR3 spans 16 residues. The CDR3 DNA reads as TGTGCCAGCAGTTACCCCGGGGCTAGCGGGAGGTACGAGCAGTACTTC. Its protein is CASSYPGASGRYEQYF.

The J gene is TRBJ1-5, the V gene TRBV6-1; a possible D gene is TRBD1 (5 bases). The CDR3 runs 11 residues. Trimming pared 10 bases from V and 6 bases from J, leaving 10 bases between. Looked up from germline, CDR1 is MNHNS and CDR2 is SASEGT. CDR3 region: CATGGGQPQHF. In DNA, the CDR3 is TGTGCCACCGGGGGGGGTCAGCCCCAGCATTTT.

This rearrangement joins TRBV4-2 to TRBJ2-1; TRBD2 might be the D (5 bases). Trimming removed 1 base from V and 7 bases from J, with 14 bases in between. Germline V CDR1 and CDR2: LGHNA, YNFKEQ. This CDR3 is 15 amino acids long. CDR3 sequence reads: CASSQGLGVVNEQFF. The CDR3 DNA reads TGTGCCAGCAGCCAAGGACTCGGGGTAGTGAATGAGCAGTTCTTC.

For this clonotype: This may come from a read error, since a much larger clone is one base off. The V and J genes are TRBV18 and TRBJ1-2; D might be TRBD1 (6 bases). V dropped 3 bases and J dropped 7 bases, with 15 bases sitting between them. This CDR3 comprises 14 residues. Germline V CDR1 and CDR2: KGHSH, LQKENI. The CDR3 sequence: CASSPRAGAAGYTF. The CDR3 DNA follows: TGTGCCAGCTCACCTCGCGCAGGGGCAGCTGGCTACACCTTC.

This clonotype was observed a handful of times. The gene calls are TRBV7-6 and TRBJ2-6, with TRBD2 as a possible D gene (5 bases). V was clipped by 2 bases and J by 11 bases, with 13 bases between them. The germline V gene has CDR1 SGHVS and CDR2 FNYEAQ. The CDR3 runs to 14 residues. The CDR3 protein is CASSLNPDGDVLTF. CDR3 sequence (DNA): TGTGCCAGCAGCTTAAATCCGGACGGGGACGTCCTGACTTTC.

This clonotype was observed a few times. This chain joins TRBV20-1 and TRBJ2-7, with TRBD1 matching over 10 bases. This CDR3 region has 17 residues. Germline V gene data show CDR1 as DFQATT and CDR2 as SNEGSKA (reference sequence). Germline trimming cut 6 bases from V and 5 bases from J; bases unmatched to any gene: 19. The CDR3 sequence is CSAFVIEGGQGLDEQYF. The CDR3 coding sequence is TGCAGTGCCTTCGTGATAGAGGGGGGACAGGGGCTAGACGAGCAGTACTTC.

This clonotype is a singleton in its sample. The chain links TRBV20-1 to TRBJ2-1, with D uncertain. V dropped 2 bases and J dropped 6 bases, with 17 bases sitting between them. There are 15 residues in the CDR3. Germline CDR1 DFQATT, CDR2 SNEGSKA (reference sequence). Here the CDR3 DNA reads TGCAGTGCTAGAAGCCGTCAGCGAGGCCCCAATGAGCAGTTCTTC. It specifies CSARSRQRGPNEQFF.

This chain connects TRBV20-1 to TRBJ2-3; TRBD1 matches 8 bases. Germline V gene lookup returns CDR1 DFQATT and CDR2 SNEGSKA (reference sequence). This CDR3 is 13 amino acids long. Trimming cost V 2 bases and J 6 bases; bases outside gene matches: 4. This CDR3 is CSARQGAVDTQYF. CDR3 DNA sequence: TGCAGTGCTAGACAGGGGGCGGTCGATACGCAGTATTTT.

There are a few counts of this clonotype. This rearrangement joins TRBV12-3 or TRBV12-4 to TRBJ2-5; 9 nucleotides match TRBD2. V lost 2 bases to trimming and J lost 2 bases; unmatched junction nucleotides: 6. This CDR3 region has 16 residues. The CDR3: CASSLWLAGSQETQYF. The CDR3 DNA follows: TGTGCCAGCAGTTTATGGCTAGCGGGGTCTCAAGAGACCCAGTACTTC.

V is TRBV4-1 and J is TRBJ1-1, with a tentative D call TRBD1 (5 bases). V was pared by 0 bases and J by 4 bases, with 15 bases between. The CDR3 has 16 amino acids. Per the germline V gene, CDR1 is MGHRA and CDR2 is YSYEKL. The CDR3, as DNA: TGCGCCAGCAGCCAAGATCGATTGGGGACGGGCACTGAAGCTTTCTTT. This translates into CASSQDRLGTGTEAFF.

The V gene is TRBV5-6, the J gene TRBJ2-7; 7 bases fit TRBD2. Trimming removed 5 bases from V and 1 base from J; junction bases left unmatched: 6. In germline, CDR1 is SGHDT, CDR2 YYEEEE. The CDR3 contains 14 residues. The CDR3 bases are TGTGCCAGCAGTTTATACGGGGGGTCCTACGAGCAGTACTTC. Encoded protein: CASSLYGGSYEQYF. The entire variable domain, with the rest obtained from reference TRBV5-6 and TRBJ2-7, is as follows: DAGVTQSPTHLIKTRGQQVTLRCSPKSGHDTVSWYQQALGQGPQFIFQYYEEEERQRGNFPDRFSGHQFPNYSSELNVNALLLGDSALYLCASSLYGGSYEQYFGPGTRLTVT.